This TCR beta chain was captured by sequencing in a study of cytomegalovirus exposure and HLA in healthy donors. Using immunoSEQ multiplex PCR, the repertoire was profiled, and TCRdb retains in-frame clones only, with some absent. The repertoire holds 50,000 to 70,000 clones, with 85% to 95% as singletons. Study observations and caveats: Most TCR sequences were uncommon, yet certain public TCRs appeared in many donors. Associated with cytomegalovirus, according to the listing, were 150 to 200 TCR beta chains.

The V gene end was trimmed by 3 bases and the J gene end by 4 bases; junction bases not matched to a gene: 6. Germline V CDR1 and CDR2: SGDLS, YYNGEE. The CDR3 is 14 residues long. Comments on this clone: Its antigen is unknown.

Sequenced material: PBMCs. The sequence came from a woman aged 18 to 35 in good health and CMV-seropositive. The V and J genes are TRBV9 and TRBJ1-2; 7 bases align to TRBD1. The CDR3 DNA reads as TGTGCCAGCAGCGAAGGGGGCCCTCTCTATGGCTACACCTTC. Translating gives CASSEGGPLYGYTF.